The entry below describes one T cell receptor (beta chain). Its antigen is undetermined. The PCR contained 60 Vbeta and 13 Jbeta primers. Using immunoSEQ multiplex PCR, the repertoire was profiled, and TCRdb retains in-frame clones only, with some absent. Found here are about 150,000 clones, approximately 79% of them singletons; the top ten hold roughly 0.99%. The data originate from a study of cytomegalovirus exposure and HLA in healthy donors. Points from the study as a whole: For most TCR sequences rarity was the rule, although some public TCRs occurred in many donors.

The CDR3 sequence is 15 residues long. CDR1 and CDR2 from the germline V gene are MRHNA and SNTAGT. V was trimmed by 11 bases and J by 2 bases, leaving 18 bases between them. The sequence was collected from a male donor in good health and CMV-seronegative. This sequence joins TRBV6-4 and TRBJ1-4, with D maybe TRBD1 (5 bases). The sample taken for sequencing was PBMCs. The chain's CDR3 is CARHPDRATNEKLFF. CDR3 DNA sequence: TGTGCCCGACACCCAGACAGAGCCACTAATGAAAAACTGTTTTTT.